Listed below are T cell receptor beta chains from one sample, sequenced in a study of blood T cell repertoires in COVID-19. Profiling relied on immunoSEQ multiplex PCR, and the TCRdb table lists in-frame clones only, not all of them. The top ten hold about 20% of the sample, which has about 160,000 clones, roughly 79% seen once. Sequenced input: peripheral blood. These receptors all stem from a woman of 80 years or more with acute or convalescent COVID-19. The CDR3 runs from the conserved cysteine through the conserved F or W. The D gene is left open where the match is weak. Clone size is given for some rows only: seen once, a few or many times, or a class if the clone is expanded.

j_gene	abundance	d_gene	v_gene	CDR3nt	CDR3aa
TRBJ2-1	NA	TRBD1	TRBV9	TGTGCCAGCAGCGTAGGGACAGGGGCATACAATGAGCAGTTCTTC	CASSVGTGAYNEQFF
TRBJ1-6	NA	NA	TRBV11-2	TGTGCCAGCAGCTTACAAGGCTGGGGCAATTCACCCCTCCACTTT	CASSLQGWGNSPLHF
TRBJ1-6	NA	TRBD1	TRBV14	TGTGCCAGCAGCCAGACTACAGGGGGGCATTCACCCCTCCACTTT	CASSQTTGGHSPLHF
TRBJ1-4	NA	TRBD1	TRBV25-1	TGTGCCAGCAGTGATCACAGGGGGCCGCCCGAAAAACTGTTTTTT	CASSDHRGPPEKLFF
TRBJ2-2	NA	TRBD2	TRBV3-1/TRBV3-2	TGTGCCAGCAGCCGTGGGACTAGCGGGAGGACCGGGGAGCTGTTTTTT	CASSRGTSGRTGELFF
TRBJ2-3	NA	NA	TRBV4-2	TGTGCCAGCACCGTGGGGGGATTTACAGATACGCAGTATTTT	CASTVGGFTDTQYF
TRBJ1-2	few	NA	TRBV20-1	TGCAGTGCCCGGAGGCTGCAGGGCTACACCTTC	CSARRLQGYTF
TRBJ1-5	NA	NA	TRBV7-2	TGTGCCAGCAGCCCCCGGGGTCCAGGGGGCAATCAGCCCCAGCATTTT	CASSPRGPGGNQPQHF
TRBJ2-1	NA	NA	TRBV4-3	TGCGCCAGCAGCCAAGATCTAGGCCTTATGGTGAATGAGCAGTTCTTC	CASSQDLGLMVNEQFF
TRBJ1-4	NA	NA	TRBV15	TGTGCCACCAGCAGAGATTGGGGAGTGTCTAATGAAAAACTGTTTTTT	CATSRDWGVSNEKLFF
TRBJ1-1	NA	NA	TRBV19	TGTGCCAGTAGGGGAGGGAACACTGAAGCTTTCTTT	CASRGGNTEAFF
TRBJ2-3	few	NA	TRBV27	TGTGCCAGCAGTTCGCTAGCCAATACGCAGTATTTT	CASSSLANTQYF
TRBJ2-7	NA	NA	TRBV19	TGTGCCAGTAGTCAGGGGTCAGCCTACGAGCAGTACTTC	CASSQGSAYEQYF
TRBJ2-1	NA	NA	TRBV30	TGTGCCTCGGAGGCTGGTGGTGGTGAGCAGTTCTTC	CASEAGGGEQFF
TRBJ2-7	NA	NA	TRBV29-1	TGCAGCGTTGACATATTCGGGACAAGCTCCTACGAGCAGTACTTC	CSVDIFGTSSYEQYF
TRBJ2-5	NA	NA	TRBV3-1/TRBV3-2	TGTGCCAGCAGCCAAGACCGGTACCAAGAGACCCAGTACTTC	CASSQDRYQETQYF
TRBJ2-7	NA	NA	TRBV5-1	TGCGCCAGCAGCCCGCGCGGACAGTCCGAGCAGTACTTC	CASSPRGQSEQYF
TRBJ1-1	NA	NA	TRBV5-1	TGCGCCAGCAGCTTACTGGAACAGGCCGGGGGCACTGAAGCTTTCTTT	CASSLLEQAGGTEAFF
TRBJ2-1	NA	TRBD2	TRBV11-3	TGTGCCAGCAGCCCCGGACTAGTCAACAATGAGCAGTTCTTC	CASSPGLVNNEQFF
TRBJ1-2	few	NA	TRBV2	TGTGCCAGCAGTGAAGGGGCCGGGACACGGAAGCACGGCTACACCTTC	CASSEGAGTRKHGYTF
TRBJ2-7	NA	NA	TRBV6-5	TGTGCCAGCAGCCCCGAACTAACAGGGTACGAGCAGTACTTC	CASSPELTGYEQYF
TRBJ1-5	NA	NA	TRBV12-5	TGTGCTAGTGCCCCTCTCGGGGGGTTAAACCAGCCCCAGCATTTT	CASAPLGGLNQPQHF
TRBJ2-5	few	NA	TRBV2	TGTGCCAGCAGTGAATTTAGCACCGGAGAAAGGGAGACCCAGTACTTC	CASSEFSTGERETQYF
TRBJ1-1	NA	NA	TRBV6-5	TGTGCCAGCAGTTACGCCAGGAACACTGAAGCTTTCTTT	CASSYARNTEAFF
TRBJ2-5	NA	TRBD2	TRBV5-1	TGCGCCAGCAGCTTGGCCCTAGCGGGAGTTGGGGAGACCCAGTACTTC	CASSLALAGVGETQYF
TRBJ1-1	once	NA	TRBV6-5	TGTGCCAGCCGCAGGGAGGGCACTGAAGCTTTCTTT	CASRREGTEAFF
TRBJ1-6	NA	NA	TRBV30	TGTGCCTGGAGTGCCGACAGGACGGATTCACCCCTCCACTTT	CAWSADRTDSPLHF
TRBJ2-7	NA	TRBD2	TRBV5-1	TGCGCCAGCACTTTGACTAGCGGTTCCTACGAGCAGTACTTC	CASTLTSGSYEQYF
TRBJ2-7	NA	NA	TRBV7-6	TGTGCCAGCAGCCCCGTTGGGCAGGGCTCCTACGAGCAGTACTTC	CASSPVGQGSYEQYF
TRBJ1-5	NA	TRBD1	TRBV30	TGTGCCTGGGGCGGACAGGGGAAGGATCAGCCCCAGCATTTT	CAWGGQGKDQPQHF
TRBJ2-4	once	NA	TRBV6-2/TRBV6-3	TGTGCCAGCAGCTCCCGACTTCTATATCCGAGGATTCAGTACTTC	CASSSRLLYPRIQYF
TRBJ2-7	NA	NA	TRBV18	TGTGCCAGCTCACCAGGGCAGAGCGAGCAGTACTTC	CASSPGQSEQYF
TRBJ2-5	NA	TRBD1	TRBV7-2	TGTGCCAGCAGCTTGGCTCCCGGACAGGGGAAAGAGACCCAGTACTTC	CASSLAPGQGKETQYF
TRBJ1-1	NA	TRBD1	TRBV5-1	TGCGCCAGCAGCTTTTCAGGGGGCTCGAACACTGAAGCTTTCTTT	CASSFSGGSNTEAFF
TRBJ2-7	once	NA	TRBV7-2	TGTGCCAGCAGCTTAGAGGGAGGCTACGAGCAGTACTTC	CASSLEGGYEQYF
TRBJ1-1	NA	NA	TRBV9	TGTGCCAGCAGTCCAAACACTGAAGCTTTCTTT	CASSPNTEAFF
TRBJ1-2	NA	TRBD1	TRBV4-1	TGCGCCAGCAGCCAAGAGAGGCAGGGGGGAGGCTACACCTTC	CASSQERQGGGYTF
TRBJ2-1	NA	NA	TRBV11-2	TGTGCCAGCAGCATCGATCCGAGCTACAATGAGCAGTTCTTC	CASSIDPSYNEQFF
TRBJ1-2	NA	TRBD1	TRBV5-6	TGTGCCAGCCCCAGGGGGGACCCTTCTGGCTACACCTTC	CASPRGDPSGYTF
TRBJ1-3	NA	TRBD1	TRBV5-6	TGTGCCAGCAGCTGGGACAGGGGGGCTGGAAACACCATATATTTT	CASSWDRGAGNTIYF
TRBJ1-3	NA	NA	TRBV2	TGTGCCAGCAGTGAGGTTCCGACAGCGGGCTCTGGAAACACCATATATTTT	CASSEVPTAGSGNTIYF
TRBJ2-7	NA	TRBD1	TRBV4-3	TGCGCCAGCAGCCAAGAGCAGGGGGACTACGAGCAGTACTTC	CASSQEQGDYEQYF
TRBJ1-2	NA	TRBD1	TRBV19	TGTGCCAGTAATCCCGGGGACAGGCTCTATGGCTACACCTTC	CASNPGDRLYGYTF
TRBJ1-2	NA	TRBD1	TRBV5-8	TGTGCCAGCAGCGCCGGGACAGGGGTGCCTCGGGGCTACACCTTC	CASSAGTGVPRGYTF
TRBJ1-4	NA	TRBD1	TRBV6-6	TGTGCCAGCAGTTTTGGGGACAGGGGGGGAAAACTGTTTTTT	CASSFGDRGGKLFF
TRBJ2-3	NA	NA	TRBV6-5	TGTGCCAGCAGTTACTCGAACCAGGGTGTCACAGATACGCAGTATTTT	CASSYSNQGVTDTQYF
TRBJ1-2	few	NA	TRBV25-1	TGTGCCAGCAGTGAGCCCGGGACTCACTATGGCTACACCTTC	CASSEPGTHYGYTF
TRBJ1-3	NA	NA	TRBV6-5	TGTGCCAGCAGTTACAAGGAGCCCTCTGGAAACACCATATATTTT	CASSYKEPSGNTIYF
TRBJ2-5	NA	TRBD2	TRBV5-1	TGCGCCCGCAGCTTGGCGGGGGGGGAGACCCAGTACTTC	CARSLAGGETQYF
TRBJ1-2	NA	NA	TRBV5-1	TGCGCCAGCAGCCCTGAACAGGGACCGAACTATGGCTACACCTTC	CASSPEQGPNYGYTF
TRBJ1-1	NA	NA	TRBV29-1	TGCAGCGTTGGTGAGGCAGGGCACACTGAAGCTTTCTTT	CSVGEAGHTEAFF
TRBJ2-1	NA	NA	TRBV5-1	TGCGCCAGCAGCTTGGCCGCTAGTAATGAGCAGTTCTTC	CASSLAASNEQFF